The present T cell receptor beta chain was sequenced within a study of CD8+CD57+ T cells in acquired aplastic anemia. Whole-study findings and limits: There were fewer than 35 CD8+ CDR3 sequences that occurred in both patients and controls. With respect to CD8+ Simpson's diversity, patients and controls did not differ significantly.

The table lists this clonotype with many counts. What it recognizes is unknown. V dropped 4 bases and J dropped 1 base, with 13 bases sitting between them. Looked up from germline, CDR1 is SEHNR and CDR2 is FQNEAQ (reference sequence). CDR3 length equals 15 residues. Patients selected for sequencing had displayed CD8+CD57+ cell expansion by flow cytometry. There were no patients without severe acquired aplastic anemia. Using genomic DNA as the template, TCR beta VDJ and CDR3 profiling was carried out. TCRdb analysed the reads with MiXCR anew, one entry per CDR3 protein. Here the sample spans some 140,000 distinct CDR3 sequences, roughly half being singletons.

The J gene is TRBJ1-1, the V gene TRBV7-9, with D unclear. The sequence was obtained from a human donor with aplastic anemia. What was sequenced was sorted CD4+, CD8+, or CD8+CD57+ T cells (not recorded which) from PBMCs. CDR3 coding DNA: TGTGCCAGCAGCTATGGGTACGCCTCGAACACTGAAGCTTTCTTT. Its translation is CASSYGYASNTEAFF.